This T cell receptor (beta chain) was profiled in a study of shared clonotypes between healthy human individuals. In the study overall: Each donor had three CD4 naive, three CD4 memory, two CD8 naive and one CD8 memory plate. Study results and limitations: Clonotype sharing among donors likely depends on sequencing depth. About 5% of naive CD4 clonotypes were shared across several donors.

Trimming pared 3 bases from V and 4 bases from J, leaving 7 bases between. This CDR3 spans 13 amino acids. CDR1 and CDR2 from the germline V gene are LNHDA and SQIVND (reference sequence). Positively selected for CCR7, the CD45RO-negative cells used as naive CD8 cells excluded terminally differentiated effector memory CD45RA+ cells. Each replicate PCR on the sorted subsets used roughly 190 ng DNA (about 30,000 T cell genomes). The protocol was immunoSEQ multiplex PCR, while the TCRdb copy is restricted to in-frame clones and leaves out a portion. This table holds about 700,000 clones, 92% found once. Concerning this clone itself: Antigen: not known. This specimen includes other DNA sequences encoding the same CDR3.

The chain combines TRBV19 with TRBJ2-1, with unresolved D. Sample: naive CD8+ T cells sorted from blood. This receptor was taken from a man aged 25-45 years in good health. CDR3 amino acids: CASSISLYNEQFF. The CDR3 DNA reads as TGTGCCAGTAGTATTTCACTTTACAATGAGCAGTTCTTC.